The rows below give T cell receptor beta chains drawn from one sample of a study of OX40 agonist ivuxolimab in advanced cancers. Data came from immunoSEQ multiplex PCR; TCRdb stores just in-frame clones and leaves some out. This sample has some 74,000 clones, with about 88% found just once. The sample was CD4+ or CD8+ T cells sorted from blood, taken in a trial of the OX40 agonist ivuxolimab. These receptors originate from an adult with an advanced solid tumor such as melanoma, head and neck, liver or kidney cancer. The CDR3 runs from the conserved cysteine through the conserved F or W. A D gene is named only where the DNA matches it firmly. Clone size is not always given. Where it is, it says once, few, many or a class for expanded clones.

clone size: .
D gene: .
J gene: TRBJ1-1
V gene: TRBV18
CDR3 DNA: TGTGCCAGCGCAGCTCTGGGGGCGATGAACACTGAAGCTTTCTTT
CDR3 protein: CASAALGAMNTEAFF

clone size: .
D gene: TRBD2
J gene: TRBJ2-1
V gene: TRBV28
CDR3 DNA: TGTGCCAGCAGTCGACTAGCGGGGGGAAGGAGCTCCTACAATGAGCAGTTCTTC
CDR3 protein: CASSRLAGGRSSYNEQFF

clone size: .
D gene: .
J gene: TRBJ2-7
V gene: TRBV11-2
CDR3 DNA: TGTGCCAGCAGCTTACGCGAAGGGAGGAGCGAGCAGTACTTC
CDR3 protein: CASSLREGRSEQYF

clone size: once
D gene: .
J gene: TRBJ1-3
V gene: TRBV12-1
CDR3 DNA: TGTGCCAGCAGCGCCACCGGGACAGGGGAGCCCCTCTCTGGAAACACCATATATTTT
CDR3 protein: CASSATGTGEPLSGNTIYF

clone size: .
D gene: .
J gene: TRBJ2-1
V gene: TRBV11-2
CDR3 DNA: TGTGCCAGCAGCCCCCCCCATGGGGCCGTCAATGAGCAGTTCTTC
CDR3 protein: CASSPPHGAVNEQFF

clone size: .
D gene: .
J gene: TRBJ2-7
V gene: TRBV6-6
CDR3 DNA: TGTGCCAGCGGCGGGACAGTGATCTCCTACGAGCAGTACTTC
CDR3 protein: CASGGTVISYEQYF

clone size: once
D gene: .
J gene: TRBJ2-1
V gene: TRBV28
CDR3 DNA: TGTGCCAGCAGTTTTTTGGCCAATGAGCAGTTCTTC
CDR3 protein: CASSFLANEQFF

clone size: .
D gene: .
J gene: TRBJ2-3
V gene: TRBV5-4
CDR3 DNA: TGTGCCAGCAGCTTCGATCTGCGACCGCGGGTAGATACGCAGTATTTT
CDR3 protein: CASSFDLRPRVDTQYF

clone size: .
D gene: .
J gene: TRBJ2-1
V gene: TRBV5-1
CDR3 DNA: TGCGCCAGCAGCCCCGACTACAATGAGCAGTTCTTC
CDR3 protein: CASSPDYNEQFF

clone size: .
D gene: TRBD2
J gene: TRBJ2-3
V gene: TRBV28
CDR3 DNA: TGTGCCAGCAGATCAGCGGGAGCTGGCACAGATACGCAGTATTTT
CDR3 protein: CASRSAGAGTDTQYF

clone size: .
D gene: .
J gene: TRBJ2-7
V gene: TRBV18
CDR3 DNA: TGTGCCAGCTCTCAAGAGGGGGTGGGCGAGCAGTACTTC
CDR3 protein: CASSQEGVGEQYF

clone size: few
D gene: .
J gene: TRBJ2-5
V gene: TRBV28
CDR3 DNA: TGTGCCATTACCCCAGGGTGGCCAAGTGGGGAGACCCAGTACTTC
CDR3 protein: CAITPGWPSGETQYF

clone size: .
D gene: .
J gene: TRBJ2-3
V gene: TRBV2
CDR3 DNA: TGTGCCAAAGCAACCCTAGCAGCAGATACGCAGTATTTT
CDR3 protein: CAKATLAADTQYF

clone size: .
D gene: TRBD1
J gene: TRBJ1-3
V gene: TRBV7-9
CDR3 DNA: TGTGCCAGCAGCTTAGCGACAGGGGCTGGAAACACCATATATTTT
CDR3 protein: CASSLATGAGNTIYF

clone size: once
D gene: TRBD1
J gene: TRBJ2-1
V gene: TRBV19
CDR3 DNA: TGTGCCAGTAGTATTCGACAGGGCCGCTACAATGAGCAGTTCTTC
CDR3 protein: CASSIRQGRYNEQFF

clone size: .
D gene: .
J gene: TRBJ1-4
V gene: TRBV18
CDR3 DNA: TGTGCCAGCTCACCATGGGAGGAGAATGAAAAACTGTTTTTT
CDR3 protein: CASSPWEENEKLFF

clone size: .
D gene: TRBD2
J gene: TRBJ2-1
V gene: TRBV30
CDR3 DNA: TGTGCCTGGAGTGTAGTTAGCGGGGACAATGAGCAGTTCTTC
CDR3 protein: CAWSVVSGDNEQFF

clone size: .
D gene: .
J gene: TRBJ1-1
V gene: TRBV6-5
CDR3 DNA: TGTGCCAGCAGTTACTCCCCAATGAACACTGAAGCTTTCTTT
CDR3 protein: CASSYSPMNTEAFF

clone size: .
D gene: .
J gene: TRBJ2-2
V gene: TRBV28
CDR3 DNA: TGTGCCAGCTTTGGGCCCCAGGGCCTTATTGATTGGACCGGGGAGCTGTTTTTT
CDR3 protein: CASFGPQGLIDWTGELFF

clone size: .
D gene: TRBD2
J gene: TRBJ2-1
V gene: TRBV13
CDR3 DNA: TGTGCCAGCAGCTTTTGGGTCGGGCGGGGGTCCTACAATGAGCAGTTCTTC
CDR3 protein: CASSFWVGRGSYNEQFF

clone size: .
D gene: .
J gene: TRBJ2-5
V gene: TRBV6-1
CDR3 DNA: TGTGCCAGCAGATGGGGGAAAGAGACCCAGTACTTC
CDR3 protein: CASRWGKETQYF

clone size: .
D gene: TRBD1
J gene: TRBJ1-2
V gene: TRBV18
CDR3 DNA: TGTGCCAGCTCACCACCGGGGACAGGGGGCCTCTATGGCTACACCTTC
CDR3 protein: CASSPPGTGGLYGYTF

clone size: .
D gene: TRBD1
J gene: TRBJ2-2
V gene: TRBV5-1
CDR3 DNA: TGCGCCAGCAAAACCGGGACAGAGGGCAGGGGGGAGCTGTTTTTT
CDR3 protein: CASKTGTEGRGELFF

clone size: .
D gene: .
J gene: TRBJ1-2
V gene: TRBV7-2
CDR3 DNA: TGTGCCAGCAGCGTACAACGCGACAATTATGGCTACACCTTC
CDR3 protein: CASSVQRDNYGYTF

clone size: .
D gene: .
J gene: TRBJ2-7
V gene: TRBV2
CDR3 DNA: TGTGCCAGCAGTGCCTCCTACGAGCAGTACTTC
CDR3 protein: CASSASYEQYF

clone size: .
D gene: .
J gene: TRBJ1-1
V gene: TRBV27
CDR3 DNA: TGTGCCAGCAGTTTAGAATTATCACGGTCCGGGGGCAAAGCTTTCTTT
CDR3 protein: CASSLELSRSGGKAFF

clone size: medium-sized
D gene: .
J gene: TRBJ1-2
V gene: TRBV29-1
CDR3 DNA: TGCAGCGTGCAAAACCTGGGGGGCCACGGCTACACCTTC
CDR3 protein: CSVQNLGGHGYTF

clone size: .
D gene: .
J gene: TRBJ2-2
V gene: TRBV2
CDR3 DNA: TGTGCCAGCAGCTCCACAGGGATGATGGCCGGGGAGCTGTTTTTT
CDR3 protein: CASSSTGMMAGELFF

clone size: .
D gene: .
J gene: TRBJ2-5
V gene: TRBV10-1
CDR3 DNA: TGCGCCAGCAGTCCGGAGGGCCGGGAGACCCAGTACTTC
CDR3 protein: CASSPEGRETQYF

clone size: few
D gene: .
J gene: TRBJ2-5
V gene: TRBV7-9
CDR3 DNA: TGTGCCAGCAGCTTTATAGGCGAGACCCAGTACTTC
CDR3 protein: CASSFIGETQYF

clone size: .
D gene: TRBD2
J gene: TRBJ2-3
V gene: TRBV25-1
CDR3 DNA: TGTGCCAGCAGTGGAACACCCCTAGCGGGAAGCACAGATACGCAGTATTTT
CDR3 protein: CASSGTPLAGSTDTQYF

clone size: .
D gene: TRBD2
J gene: TRBJ2-3
V gene: TRBV7-2
CDR3 DNA: TGTGCCAGCAGCTTACTTCTAGCGGGGGCCGCTAGCACAGATACGCAGTATTTT
CDR3 protein: CASSLLLAGAASTDTQYF

clone size: .
D gene: TRBD1
J gene: TRBJ1-5
V gene: TRBV5-1
CDR3 DNA: TGCGCCAGCAGCCCTGGACAGGTAGATCAGCCCCAGCATTTT
CDR3 protein: CASSPGQVDQPQHF

clone size: .
D gene: TRBD1
J gene: TRBJ2-7
V gene: TRBV9
CDR3 DNA: TGTGCCAGCAGCGTAGGGACAGGCAACTACGAGCAGTACTTC
CDR3 protein: CASSVGTGNYEQYF

clone size: .
D gene: .
J gene: TRBJ1-4
V gene: TRBV5-1
CDR3 DNA: TGCGCCAGGCCCACCGGAAAAACTAATGAAAAACTGTTTTTT
CDR3 protein: CARPTGKTNEKLFF

clone size: .
D gene: .
J gene: TRBJ2-2
V gene: TRBV21-1
CDR3 DNA: TGTGCCAGCAGCAAAGATGATTTACACTTTATTACCGGGGAGCTGTTTTTT
CDR3 protein: CASSKDDLHFITGELFF

clone size: few
D gene: .
J gene: TRBJ2-1
V gene: TRBV7-2
CDR3 DNA: TGTGCCAGCAGCTTAGGAGGGAGACTTTCCTACAATGAGCAGTTCTTC
CDR3 protein: CASSLGGRLSYNEQFF

clone size: .
D gene: .
J gene: TRBJ2-7
V gene: TRBV21-1
CDR3 DNA: TGTGCCAGCACGAGCGGGACAGGGCCTTCCTACGAGCAGTACTTC
CDR3 protein: CASTSGTGPSYEQYF

clone size: .
D gene: .
J gene: TRBJ1-1
V gene: TRBV6-5
CDR3 DNA: TGTGCCAGCAGAAACGGACAGGAAGCTTTCTTT
CDR3 protein: CASRNGQEAFF

clone size: few
D gene: .
J gene: TRBJ2-7
V gene: TRBV7-8
CDR3 DNA: TGTGCCAGCAGCCCACGAGGGACCCTCCCCTACGAGCAGTACTTC
CDR3 protein: CASSPRGTLPYEQYF

clone size: .
D gene: TRBD1
J gene: TRBJ1-2
V gene: TRBV7-2
CDR3 DNA: TGTGCCAGCAGCTTGGGGACAGACTATGGCTACACCTTC
CDR3 protein: CASSLGTDYGYTF

clone size: .
D gene: .
J gene: TRBJ1-2
V gene: TRBV19
CDR3 DNA: TGTGCCAGTAGTATAGACCACCAGACAGCAGGTACCTATGGCTACACCTTC
CDR3 protein: CASSIDHQTAGTYGYTF

clone size: .
D gene: TRBD1
J gene: TRBJ2-1
V gene: TRBV5-1
CDR3 DNA: TGCGCCAGCAGCTTAATAGGACAGGGCTCCAATGAGCAGTTCTTC
CDR3 protein: CASSLIGQGSNEQFF

clone size: .
D gene: .
J gene: TRBJ1-1
V gene: TRBV11-3
CDR3 DNA: TGTGCCAGCAGCCTGAATTACTTACTAGGCCCAAAATCGAACACTGAAGCTTTCTTT
CDR3 protein: CASSLNYLLGPKSNTEAFF

clone size: once
D gene: TRBD1
J gene: TRBJ2-7
V gene: TRBV19
CDR3 DNA: TGTGCCAGTAGTATAGGCGCAGGGGGCTACGAGCAGTACTTC
CDR3 protein: CASSIGAGGYEQYF

clone size: .
D gene: .
J gene: TRBJ2-7
V gene: TRBV7-9
CDR3 DNA: TGTGCCAGCAGCCCCCGACAGCAGGGGGGTCAATACTTC
CDR3 protein: CASSPRQQGGQYF

clone size: .
D gene: .
J gene: TRBJ2-7
V gene: TRBV18
CDR3 DNA: TGTGCCAGCTCACCGTTCGGGATTCACTACGAGCAGTACTTC
CDR3 protein: CASSPFGIHYEQYF

clone size: .
D gene: TRBD2
J gene: TRBJ2-5
V gene: TRBV2
CDR3 DNA: TGTGCCAGCAGCACCTGGGGGGGTGGTAGAGAGACCCAGTACTTC
CDR3 protein: CASSTWGGGRETQYF

clone size: .
D gene: .
J gene: TRBJ1-2
V gene: TRBV5-1
CDR3 DNA: TGCGCCAGCAGCTTGGCTGGGGTGGGGGATGCAAGCTATGGCTACACCTTC
CDR3 protein: CASSLAGVGDASYGYTF

clone size: .
D gene: TRBD2
J gene: TRBJ2-7
V gene: TRBV27
CDR3 DNA: TGTGCCAGCAGTCCCGGACTAGCGAAGTACGATGCGCAGTACTTC
CDR3 protein: CASSPGLAKYDAQYF

clone size: .
D gene: .
J gene: TRBJ1-1
V gene: TRBV7-8
CDR3 DNA: TGTGCCAGCAGCTTAGGGAACCAGAACACTGAAGCTTTCTTT
CDR3 protein: CASSLGNQNTEAFF

clone size: .
D gene: .
J gene: TRBJ1-1
V gene: TRBV6-5
CDR3 DNA: TGTGCCAGCAGTTACGGGTCGGTTATGAACACTGAAGCTTTCTTT
CDR3 protein: CASSYGSVMNTEAFF

clone size: .
D gene: .
J gene: TRBJ1-1
V gene: TRBV7-9
CDR3 DNA: TGTGCCAGCAGCTTAGGCTTTTCTACAGAGGGGAGCACTGAAGCTTTCTTT
CDR3 protein: CASSLGFSTEGSTEAFF

clone size: .
D gene: .
J gene: TRBJ2-1
V gene: TRBV7-2
CDR3 DNA: TGTGCCAGCAGCTTGAACAGGGTTTCCAATGAGCAGTTCTTC
CDR3 protein: CASSLNRVSNEQFF

clone size: .
D gene: TRBD2
J gene: TRBJ2-5
V gene: TRBV4-2
CDR3 DNA: TGTGCCAGCAGCCAACTTAGCGGGAGGTTATTAGAGACCCAGTACTTC
CDR3 protein: CASSQLSGRLLETQYF

clone size: .
D gene: .
J gene: TRBJ2-7
V gene: TRBV30
CDR3 DNA: TGTGCCTGGAGTGACCGACAGGAGCAGTACTTC
CDR3 protein: CAWSDRQEQYF

clone size: .
D gene: TRBD1
J gene: TRBJ1-2
V gene: TRBV9
CDR3 DNA: TGTGCCAGCAGCAGTGACAGGGGGCGTGACTATGGCTACACCTTC
CDR3 protein: CASSSDRGRDYGYTF